This T cell receptor beta chain is drawn from a study of control samples from healthy donors and cancer patients. The data were produced by immunoSEQ multiplex PCR, yet TCRdb's version contains in-frame clones alone and is incomplete. The sample records some 150,000 clones, about 94% being singletons. This receptor was obtained from a man in his 60s with colorectal cancer. Sequencing input: PBMCs.

The CDR3 sequence is CALPPREQAYNEQFF. CDR3 coding DNA: TGTGCCTTACCCCCTCGGGAACAGGCGTACAATGAGCAGTTCTTC. The genes are TRBV10-3 and TRBJ2-1; D may be TRBD1 or TRBD2 (5 bases each). CDR3 length equals 15 residues. Germline V gene sequence: CDR1 ENHRY, CDR2 SYGVKD. Trimming stripped 11 bases from V and 4 bases from J, with 21 bases between.